This TCR beta chain is from a study of shared clonotypes between healthy human individuals. Study as a whole: Per-donor plates numbered three CD4 naive, three CD4 memory, two CD8 naive and one CD8 memory.

A remark on this clone: Its antigen remains unidentified.

CDR1 and CDR2 from the germline V gene are LNHDA and SQIVND (reference sequence). CDR3 size: 13 residues. The germline V and J ends were trimmed by 8 bases and 2 bases, with 13 bases remaining between them. It was at deep level that the assay was run. In the original analysis: As immunoSEQ supplied junction-only sequences (without quality scores), filtering differed. Generated by immunoSEQ multiplex PCR, the TCRdb table keeps only in-frame clones and is missing some. For V, J and clone size, that table is used; D and trimming come from the DNA. The sample lists approximately 700,000 clones; about three quarters were seen once. Study-level results: Generation probabilities of non-shared clonotypes were lower (relative to those shared by all four donors).

This sequence joins TRBV19 and TRBJ2-7; unclear D gene. The specimen sequenced was memory CD4+ T cells sorted from blood. Noted subset: CD45RA-negative fraction. The clonotype comes from a woman in her 30s in good health. The CDR3 region is CASSLEVPYEQYF. The CDR3 DNA reads TGTGCCAGTTCCCTTGAAGTCCCCTACGAGCAGTACTTC.